Below, 3 T cell receptor beta chains from the same sample are listed, as sequenced in a study of human T cells and chemical hapten exposure. TCRdb analysed the RACE reads with MiXCR anew, one entry per CDR3 protein. Among about 110,000 distinct CDR3 sequences listed, approximately 8.8% were seen once. Time point meaning: patch test 2, 6 weeks after DPC sensitization. The treatment is: therapeutic diphenylcyclopropenone sensitization with weekly scalp DPC. The specimen comprised whole blood, sampled in connection with sensitization to the hapten diphenylcyclopropenone (DPC). All receptors come from a middle-aged woman with alopecia areata. Some clones in this sample may be carry-over from other donors' samples.

The rearrangement uses TRBV20-1 and TRBJ2-7; D is unresolved. The CDR3 has 10 residues. Germline CDR1 reads DFQATT; CDR2 reads SNEGSKA (reference sequence). Trimming left V 3 bases short and J 4 bases short, with 4 bases between. The CDR3 DNA sequence: TGCAGTGCTAGGATATACGAGCAGTACTTC. It codes for CSARIYEQYF.

This clonotype has ten or more counts. V usage is TRBV7-9 and J usage is TRBJ1-1, with 11 positions matching TRBD1. CDR3 length equals 15 residues. V dropped 5 bases and J dropped 4; count of bases not matched to a gene: 6. In germline, CDR1 is SEHNR, CDR2 FQNEAQ (reference sequence). The CDR3 DNA is TGTGCCAGCAGCCGCCGGGACAGGGGGACCACTGAAGCTTTCTTT. Protein: CASSRRDRGTTEAFF.

This clonotype has ten or more counts. The V gene is TRBV7-9, the J gene TRBJ1-6; perhaps TRBD1 as D (6 bases). Trimming shortened V by 3 bases and J by 10 bases, and 13 bases separated the two germline ends. Germline V lookup: CDR1 SEHNR, CDR2 FQNEAQ (reference sequence). This CDR3 comprises 14 residues. The CDR3 DNA sequence: TGTGCCAGCAGCTTGCAACAGGGAGGATCACCCCTCCACTTT. Its protein is CASSLQQGGSPLHF. The whole variable domain, filled in from reference TRBV7-9 and TRBJ1-6, reads DTGVSQNPRHKITKRGQNVTFRCDPISEHNRLYWYRQTLGQGPEFLTYFQNEAQLEKSRLLSDRFSAERPKGSFSTLEIQRTEQGDSAMYLCASSLQQGGSPLHFGNGTRLTVT.